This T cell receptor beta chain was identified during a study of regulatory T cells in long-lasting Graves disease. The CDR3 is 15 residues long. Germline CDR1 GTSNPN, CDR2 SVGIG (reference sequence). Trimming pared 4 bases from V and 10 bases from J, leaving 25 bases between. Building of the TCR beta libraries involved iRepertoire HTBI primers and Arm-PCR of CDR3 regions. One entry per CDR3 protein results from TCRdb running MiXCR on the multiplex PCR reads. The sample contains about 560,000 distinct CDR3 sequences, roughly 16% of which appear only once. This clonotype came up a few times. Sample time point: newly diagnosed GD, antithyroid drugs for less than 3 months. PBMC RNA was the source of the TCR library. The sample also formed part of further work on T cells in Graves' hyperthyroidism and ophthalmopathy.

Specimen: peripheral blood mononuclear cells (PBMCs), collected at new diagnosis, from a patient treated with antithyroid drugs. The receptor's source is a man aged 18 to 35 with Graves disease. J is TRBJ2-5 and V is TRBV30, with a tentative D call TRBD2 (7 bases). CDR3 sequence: CAWKGGSWVRGYQYF. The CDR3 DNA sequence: TGTGCCTGGAAGGGGGGGTCATGGGTTCGGGGCTACCAGTACTTC. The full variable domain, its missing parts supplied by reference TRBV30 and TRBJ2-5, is SQTIHQWPATLVQPVGSPLSLECTVEGTSNPNLYWYRQAAGRGLQLLFYSVGIGQISSEVPQNLSASRPQDRQFILSSKKLLLSDSGFYLCAWKGGSWVRGYQYFGPGTRLLVL.